These 21 T cell receptor beta chains were all obtained from the same sample, sequenced in a study of T cells after posttransplantation cyclophosphamide. Busulfan-fludarabine conditioning, marrow transplant, and cyclophosphamide on days +3 and +4 were administered. Sequencing was performed with immunoSEQ multiplex PCR; in TCRdb, only in-frame clones are kept and a portion is missing. This sample has some 11,000 clones, with roughly 1.9% found just once. Sequencing used PBMCs, obtained after allogeneic stem cell transplant with posttransplant cyclophosphamide. Receptor source: a male patient aged 30 to 39 who received an allogeneic stem cell transplant from a related donor, was CMV-positive, and had no GVHD. Some T cells may have come from the graft donor.

V gene TRBV19 combines with J gene TRBJ2-3; 10 bases agree with TRBD2. CDR3 length: 15 residues. Germline CDR1 is LNHDA and CDR2 is SQIVND (reference sequence). V was clipped by 6 bases and J by 4 bases; unmatched bases: 7. Here the CDR3 DNA reads TGTGCCAGTAGGAAGCTAGCGGGAGAGGCAGATACGCAGTATTTT. Translation gives CASRKLAGEADTQYF.

This chain uses TRBV6-1 with TRBJ1-5; 7 nucleotides agree with TRBD1. Germline trimming cut 0 bases from V and 2 bases from J; bases unmatched to any gene: 1. The length of the CDR3 is 15 residues. Germline V gene lookup returns CDR1 MNHNS and CDR2 SASEGT. CDR3 in amino acids: CASSEAGGGNQPQHF. Here the CDR3 DNA reads TGTGCCAGCAGTGAAGCAGGGGGCGGCAATCAGCCCCAGCATTTT.

This clone was seen a few times. The V call is TRBV12-5, the J call TRBJ2-2, with TRBD2 matching over 12 bases. The CDR3 runs 19 residues. CDR1 is LGHNT and CDR2 is FRNRAP in the germline V gene. With 5 bases clipped from V and 3 bases from J, the junction kept 13 bases outside the gene matches. Here the CDR3 reads CASGLPPLAGGSHTGELFF. The CDR3 DNA reads as TGTGCTAGTGGTCTTCCCCCCCTAGCGGGAGGGAGTCACACCGGGGAGCTGTTTTTT.

The gene calls are TRBV13 and TRBJ2-2; TRBD2 matches 13 bases. Germline loops: CDR1 PRHDT, CDR2 FYEKMQ (reference sequence). The V segment lost 5 bases and the J segment 0 bases; nucleotides outside the gene matches: 12. The CDR3 loop spans 20 amino acids. The CDR3 protein is CASSATSGGLHSPNTGELFF. The CDR3 DNA reads as TGTGCCAGCAGCGCGACTAGCGGGGGGTTACACTCCCCGAACACCGGGGAGCTGTTTTTT.

This chain links TRBV27 with TRBJ2-5, with D possibly TRBD1 on 6 matching bases. V lost 8 bases and J 7 bases, leaving 20 bases between the germline ends. The CDR3 is made up of 14 amino acids. Germline V lookup: CDR1 MNHEY, CDR2 SMNVEV (reference sequence). The CDR3 loop is CASGSTGSRRTQYF. CDR3 DNA: TGTGCCAGCGGGTCCACAGGGTCTCGGAGGACCCAGTACTTC.

This clone was seen a handful of times. The chain employs TRBV19 and TRBJ1-5; D unresolved. The CDR3 has 13 residues. Germline-derived CDR1 and CDR2 are LNHDA and SQIVND (reference sequence). V gave up 10 bases and J gave up 2 bases, with 12 bases separating them. The CDR3 sequence is CATTVGGNQPQHF. The CDR3 DNA sequence: TGTGCCACAACCGTGGGAGGCAATCAGCCCCAGCATTTT.

This clone was counted a few times. V and J are TRBV7-9 and TRBJ2-7; 14 bases map to TRBD2. CDR1 and CDR2 (germline): SEHNR, FQNEAQ (reference sequence). V gave up 5 bases and J gave up 6 bases; unmatched junction bases: 6. CDR3 length: 15 amino acids. CDR3 sequence reads: CASSPGLAGVPEQYF. In DNA, the CDR3 is TGTGCCAGCAGCCCGGGACTAGCGGGAGTTCCCGAGCAGTACTTC.

The chain has TRBV5-4 and TRBJ1-2; D possibly corresponds to TRBD1 (5 bases). V gave up 0 bases and J gave up 4 bases, with 10 bases separating them. The CDR3 is 14 amino acids. The germline gives CDR1 SGHNT, CDR2 YYREEE (reference sequence). The CDR3 coding sequence is TGTGCCAGCAGCTTGGCCGGGGGTAGCTATGGCTACACCTTC. Protein product: CASSLAGGSYGYTF. The full variable domain, its missing parts supplied by reference TRBV5-4 and TRBJ1-2, is ETGVTQSPTHLIKTRGQQVTLRCSSQSGHNTVSWYQQALGQGPQFIFQYYREEENGRGNFPPRFSGLQFPNYSSELNVNALELDDSALYLCASSLAGGSYGYTFGSGTRLTVV.

The J gene is TRBJ2-3, the V gene TRBV5-1; 11 bases are shared with TRBD2. This CDR3 has 16 residues. Per the germline V gene, CDR1 is SGHRS and CDR2 is YFSETQ. The trim removed 4 bases at V and 2 bases at J, leaving 6 bases unmatched. The CDR3 bases are TGCGCCAGCAGCGCCGGACTAGCGGGCCCCACAGATACGCAGTATTTT. This gives the protein CASSAGLAGPTDTQYF. Based on the CDR3 plus reference TRBV5-1 and TRBJ2-3, the full variable domain is KAGVTQTPRYLIKTRGQQVTLSCSPISGHRSVSWYQQTPGQGLQFLFEYFSETQRNKGNFPGRFSGRQFSNSRSEMNVSTLELGDSALYLCASSAGLAGPTDTQYFGPGTRLTVL.

This clone was recorded a few times. The V gene is TRBV7-3, the J gene TRBJ2-5, with 9 bases matching TRBD2. Trimming at V came to 5 bases and at J to 3 bases, leaving 7 bases not matched to a gene. This CDR3 contains 15 residues. Germline V gene sequence: CDR1 SGHTA, CDR2 FQGTGA. The CDR3 protein is CASSISGLAEETQYF. CDR3 sequence (DNA): TGTGCCAGCAGCATATCGGGACTAGCCGAAGAGACCCAGTACTTC.

This clone has just a few counts. The chain recombines TRBV7-9 with TRBJ2-3; a weak D match, TRBD2 (5 bases). Germline V gene sequence: CDR1 SEHNR, CDR2 FQNEAQ (reference sequence). Trimming stripped 3 bases from V and 4 bases from J, with 14 bases between. The CDR3 is made up of 15 amino acids. The CDR3, as DNA: TGTGCCAGCAGCTTGGTCCGGGGATTATCAGATACGCAGTATTTT. Its translation is CASSLVRGLSDTQYF.

This clone showed up just a few times. The V and J genes are TRBV15 and TRBJ2-1; TRBD2 might be the D (6 bases). The germline gives CDR1 LNHNV, CDR2 YYDKDF (reference sequence). Trimming removed 3 bases at V and 7 bases at J, with 13 bases between. The CDR3 spans 14 residues. The CDR3 region has the DNA TGTGCCACCAGCAGCCGAACTAGCTGGAATGAGCAGTTCTTC. It encodes CATSSRTSWNEQFF.

The V and J genes are TRBV13 and TRBJ1-1; a possible D gene is TRBD1 (6 bases). V dropped 1 base and J dropped 7 bases, with 10 bases sitting between them. This CDR3 has 13 amino acids. Germline CDR1 PRHDT, CDR2 FYEKMQ (reference sequence). CDR3 DNA: TGTGCCAGCAGCTTAGTGGACAGATTTGAAGCTTTCTTT. Translation gives CASSLVDRFEAFF.

Only a few counts were recorded for this clone. This chain joins TRBV2 and TRBJ2-3; 9 bases align to TRBD2. J was trimmed by 0 bases and V by 7 bases; bases with no gene match: 2. The CDR3 has 14 residues. Per the germline V gene, CDR1 is SNHLY and CDR2 is FYNNEI. Here the CDR3 DNA reads TGTGCCAGCATAGCGGGAGTGAGCACAGATACGCAGTATTTT. Amino acid sequence: CASIAGVSTDTQYF. Using reference TRBV2 and TRBJ2-3 for the parts outside the CDR3, the full variable domain is EPEVTQTPSHQVTQMGQEVILRCVPISNHLYFYWYRQILGQKVEFLVSFYNNEISEKSEIFDDQFSVERPDGSNFTLKIRSTKLEDSAMYFCASIAGVSTDTQYFGPGTRLTVL.

This clone rates as medium-sized. The rearrangement joins TRBV5-1 to TRBJ2-3; 10 bases align to TRBD2. Germline loops: CDR1 SGHRS, CDR2 YFSETQ. This CDR3 is 16 amino acids long. The J segment lost 1 base and the V segment lost 1 base, leaving 3 bases of the junction unmatched. The CDR3 region has the DNA TGCGCCAGCAGCTTGACCGGGACTAGCGGCACAGATACGCAGTATTTT. It yields the protein CASSLTGTSGTDTQYF.

The chain has TRBV6-5 and TRBJ2-7, with D perhaps TRBD2 (5 bases). The V gene lost 4 bases and the J gene lost 7 bases, with 17 bases spanning the gap. This CDR3 is 14 amino acids long. Germline V gene data show CDR1 as MNHEY and CDR2 as SVGAGI. The CDR3 reads CASSSGAGYVEQYF. The CDR3 DNA follows: TGTGCCAGCAGTTCCGGTGCGGGTTACGTGGAGCAGTACTTC.

The V gene is TRBV7-2, the J gene TRBJ2-7; D is possibly TRBD1 (5 bases). The ends were cut back, 3 bases at V and 5 bases at J, with 14 bases in the middle. Looked up from germline, CDR1 is SGHTA and CDR2 is FQGNSA. CDR3 length: 14 residues. In DNA form, the CDR3 reads TGTGCCAGCAGCTTGGGCAGGGTAAACCACGAGCAGTACTTC. Translating it yields CASSLGRVNHEQYF.

This clone was counted only a few times. This chain links TRBV7-9 with TRBJ1-3, with D unclear. This CDR3 is 14 amino acids long. CDR1 is SEHNR, CDR2 FQNEAQ, per germline (reference sequence). V lost 5 bases and J 6 bases, leaving 14 bases between the germline ends. CDR3 in amino acids: CASSENWSKNTIYF. DNA of the CDR3: TGTGCCAGCAGCGAAAACTGGTCGAAAAACACCATATATTTT.

V usage is TRBV10-3 and J usage is TRBJ2-7; 7 nucleotides line up with TRBD2. From germline, CDR1 is ENHRY and CDR2 SYGVKD. The CDR3 length is 14 residues. Trimming cost V 6 bases and J 0 bases; bases outside gene matches: 5. The CDR3 sequence: CAISPSSGSYEQYF. CDR3 bases: TGTGCCATCAGCCCCTCTAGCGGCTCCTACGAGCAGTACTTC.

The chain combines TRBV11-2 with TRBJ2-7; perhaps TRBD1 as D (6 bases). The V gene lost 5 bases and the J gene lost 2 bases, with 13 bases spanning the gap. Germline CDR1 SGHAT, CDR2 FQNNGV. The CDR3 extends over 14 amino acids. CDR3 in DNA: TGTGCCAGCAGCGCGGACAGAATCCCCTACGAGCAGTACTTC. It specifies CASSADRIPYEQYF.

The gene calls are TRBV11-2 and TRBJ2-1; TRBD1 aligns across 11 bases. CDR1 and CDR2 from the germline V gene are SGHAT and FQNNGV. J was trimmed by 7 bases and V by 6 bases; bases with no gene match: 8. This CDR3 is 15 amino acids long. This CDR3 is CASRRGQGALNEQFF. CDR3 DNA: TGTGCCAGCAGACGTGGACAGGGGGCATTGAATGAGCAGTTCTTC.